This T cell receptor beta chain was observed in a study of T cell repertoires in cytomegalovirus infection. A single record per CDR3 protein comes from TCRdb applying MiXCR to the reads. The sample lists 150,000 to 200,000 distinct CDR3 sequences, about 20% occurring once. Trimming took 4 bases from V and 4 from J; bases not matched to a gene: 9. The CDR3 has 15 amino acids. CDR1 WSHSY and CDR2 SAAADI come from the germline V gene. This clonotype has a count of ten or more. As yet, its antigen is unknown. This sample comprised CD8+ T cells from cultured PBMCs, obtained from culture after CMV antigen stimulation. This receptor was taken from a human donor in good health (CMV status not recorded). Some clones in this sample may be carry-over from other donors' samples. The chain is built from TRBV10-2 and TRBJ2-5; TRBD2 matches 7 bases. In DNA, the CDR3 is TGCGCCAGCAGTGGGACTAGTAGTCCGGGAGAGACCCAGTACTTC. It codes for CASSGTSSPGETQYF.